The 18 T cell receptor beta chains reported below all come from one sample, sequenced in a study of T cells in Graves' hyperthyroidism and ophthalmopathy. RNA transcripts served as the template for amplifying TCR beta CDR3 regions. The HTBI set primed first-round TCR CDR3 RT-PCR. One entry per CDR3 protein results from TCRdb running MiXCR on the multiplex PCR reads. This table has about 700,000 distinct CDR3 sequences, approximately 15% appearing once. Source material: blood. These receptors all stem from a young woman with Graves' hyperthyroidism.

Comment on this clonotype: This is likely a read error, given that the CDR3 carries no conserved phenylalanine or tryptophan at its end. Here the CDR3 DNA reads TGTGCCAGCAGCTTACCGGGGCTAGCGGGGTCCAATGAGCAGTTCTCC. Its protein is CASSLPGLAGSNEQFS. This rearrangement joins TRBV11-3 to TRBJ2-1, with 9 bases identical to TRBD2. The CDR3 is made up of 16 amino acids. In germline, CDR1 is SGHNT, CDR2 YENEEA. V dropped 2 bases and J dropped 6; count of bases not matched to a gene: 8.

In this sample, this clonotype turned up a few times. The chain uses TRBV7-9 and TRBJ2-7; 9 positions match TRBD2. This CDR3 contains 18 residues. After removal of 5 bases from V and 1 base from J, the junction contained 15 bases not matched to a gene. Germline V CDR1 and CDR2: SEHNR, FQNEAQ (reference sequence). For the CDR3, the DNA is TGTGCCAGCAGCCCCGACTGGGGGGTTAGCGGGAGATCCTACGAGCAGTACTTC. Translated, it gives CASSPDWGVSGRSYEQYF.

This chain links TRBV24-1 with TRBJ1-4, with D hard to call. Germline V gene lookup returns CDR1 KGHDR and CDR2 SFDVKD. CDR3 size: 13 residues. V was cut by 1 base and J by 8 bases, with 7 bases left in between. DNA of the CDR3: TGTGCCACCAGTGATTTTTTGGGCGAAAAACTGTTTTTT. Translation gives CATSDFLGEKLFF.

The chain combines TRBV4-3 with TRBJ1-2; D perhaps matches TRBD1 (5 bases). Trimming shortened V by 4 bases and J by 4 bases, and 19 bases separated the two germline ends. In germline, CDR1 is LGHNA, CDR2 YSLEER. This CDR3 is 16 amino acids long. For the CDR3, the DNA is TGCGCCAGCAGCCCGCTGGGGGGGGGAGGCCGCTATGGCTACACCTTC. Its protein product is CASSPLGGGGRYGYTF.

This clonotype came up a few times. V is TRBV12-3 or TRBV12-4 and J is TRBJ2-5, with unresolved D. The CDR3 sequence is 13 residues long. The V end was cut by 8 bases, the J end by 3 bases, with 13 bases between. CDR3 DNA sequence: TGTGCCAGCCTCCGGGCTGAAAAAGAGACCCAGTACTTC. It specifies CASLRAEKETQYF.

In its sample, this clonotype was seen a few times. V is TRBV6-5 and J is TRBJ2-4, with TRBD2 as a possible D gene (5 bases). The CDR3 sequence is 16 residues long. V lost 1 base and J lost 1, with 11 bases in between. Germline V gives CDR1 MNHEY, CDR2 SVGAGI. The CDR3 reads CASSYFGVGAKNIQYF. In nucleotides, the CDR3 is TGTGCCAGCAGTTACTTCGGGGTCGGTGCCAAAAACATTCAGTACTTC.

CDR3 DNA: TGTGCCAGTAGTGGAATAGCGGGAGGCACAGATACGCAGTATTTT. It translates to CASSGIAGGTDTQYF. The V and J genes are TRBV19 and TRBJ2-3; TRBD2 matches 9 bases. CDR1 and CDR2 from the germline V gene are LNHDA and SQIVND (reference sequence). V gave up 5 bases and J gave up 1 base; unmatched junction bases: 4. The CDR3 totals 15 residues.

V usage is TRBV7-9 and J usage is TRBJ2-5; D gene ambiguous. V lost 5 bases to trimming and J lost 5 bases, with 15 bases between them. The germline CDR1 and CDR2 sequences are SEHNR and FQNEAQ (reference sequence). The CDR3 consists of 14 residues. The DNA for the CDR3 is TGTGCCAGCAGCCATATTCGAGGTTGGGAGACCCAGTACTTC. This translates into CASSHIRGWETQYF.

In this sample, this clonotype turned up many times. The rearrangement uses TRBV4-1 and TRBJ2-3; D unresolved. Between the trimmed V and J ends, which lost 0 bases and 5 bases, there was a span of 9 bases. This CDR3 is built from 14 residues. Germline loops: CDR1 MGHRA, CDR2 YSYEKL. Here the CDR3 reads CASSQEGLGDTQYF. CDR3 in DNA: TGCGCCAGCAGCCAAGAAGGGTTGGGAGATACGCAGTATTTT.

This clonotype was recorded at least ten times. The rearrangement links TRBV19 to TRBJ1-1; D call uncertain. This CDR3 contains 16 residues. Trimming removed 3 bases from V and 2 bases from J, with 16 bases in between. Germline-derived CDR1 and CDR2 are LNHDA and SQIVND (reference sequence). CDR3 DNA sequence: TGTGCCAGTAGTATTTTCGGGGAACAGTTTAACACTGAAGCTTTCTTT. Its protein is CASSIFGEQFNTEAFF.

There are many counts of this clonotype. This chain links TRBV30 with TRBJ2-5; D is possibly TRBD1 (5 bases). The CDR3 length is 13 residues. Trimming left V 1 base short and J 5 bases short, with 11 bases between. CDR1 is GTSNPN, CDR2 SVGIG, per germline (reference sequence). This CDR3 reads CAWSESKGETQYF. The CDR3 bases are TGTGCCTGGAGTGAGAGCAAGGGGGAGACCCAGTACTTC.

The V call is TRBV12-3 or TRBV12-4, the J call TRBJ2-7; D not certain. CDR3 length equals 12 residues. The V end lost 3 bases, the J end lost 3 bases, and 6 bases lay between the germline ends. The CDR3, as DNA: TGTGCCAGCAGTTTCCTTCTCTACGAGCAGTACTTC. The encoded protein is CASSFLLYEQYF.

This clonotype was counted at least ten times. The chain joins TRBV11-2 to TRBJ2-7; D possibly corresponds to TRBD2 (6 bases). Germline V lookup: CDR1 SGHAT, CDR2 FQNNGV. V was cut by 3 bases and J by 2 bases, with 11 bases left in between. This CDR3 contains 14 residues. This chain's CDR3 is CASSLGTGAYEQYF. The CDR3 bases are TGTGCCAGCAGCTTGGGTACGGGAGCCTACGAGCAGTACTTC.

V is TRBV7-9 and J is TRBJ1-1; D unclear. This CDR3 region has 13 residues. Trimming pared 2 bases from V and 10 bases from J, leaving 14 bases between. CDR1 and CDR2 (germline): SEHNR, FQNEAQ (reference sequence). The CDR3, as DNA: TGTGCCAGCAGCTTATTTCCTCCCGCGGGAGCTTTCTTT. Translating it yields CASSLFPPAGAFF.

As regards this clonotype: Possible read error: a much larger clone is one base away. This chain joins TRBV10-3 and TRBJ2-1, with TRBD2 matching over 11 bases. Germline CDR1 ENHRY, CDR2 SYGVKD. V lost 5 bases to trimming and J lost 4 bases; unmatched junction nucleotides: 4. The length of the CDR3 is 15 residues. CDR3 bases: TGTGCCATCAGTCCGACTAGCGGGGCTTACAATGAGCAGTTCTTC. Protein product: CAISPTSGAYNEQFF.

The chain employs TRBV9 and TRBJ2-7; D is unclear. CDR1 is SGDLS and CDR2 is YYNGEE in the germline V gene. The germline V and J ends were trimmed by 3 bases and 4 bases, with 11 bases remaining between them. The CDR3 extends over 13 amino acids. DNA of the CDR3: TGTGCCAGCAGCGGACCTTCGCGATACGAGCAGTACTTC. Translated: CASSGPSRYEQYF.

The table lists this clonotype with many counts. The chain couples TRBV11-3 to TRBJ2-5; tentatively, D is TRBD1 or TRBD2 (5 bases each). Germline values: CDR1 SGHNT, CDR2 YENEEA. Trimming pared 3 bases from V and 4 bases from J, leaving 18 bases between. The length of the CDR3 is 16 residues. The CDR3 is CASSFSPGSGGETQYF. The CDR3 region has the DNA TGTGCCAGCAGCTTCTCCCCGGGCTCTGGGGGAGAGACCCAGTACTTC.

This clonotype was observed a handful of times. The V gene is TRBV3-1, the J gene TRBJ1-1; 8 bases line up with TRBD1. After removal of 4 bases from V and 5 bases from J, the junction contained 6 bases not matched to a gene. The CDR3 extends over 14 amino acids. Germline CDR1 LGHDT, CDR2 YNNKEL (reference sequence). Here the CDR3 DNA reads TGTGCCAGCAGCCTGAGGACAGGGCGGACTGAAGCTTTCTTT. It yields the protein CASSLRTGRTEAFF.